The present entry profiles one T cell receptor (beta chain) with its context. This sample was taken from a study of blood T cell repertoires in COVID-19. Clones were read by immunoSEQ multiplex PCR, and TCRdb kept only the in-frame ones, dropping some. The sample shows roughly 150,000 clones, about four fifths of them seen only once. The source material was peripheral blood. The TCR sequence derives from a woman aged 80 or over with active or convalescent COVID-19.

Written as DNA, the CDR3 is TGCAGCGTCCTAGCGGGAGGCTCCACAGATACGCAGTATTTT. Its translation: CSVLAGGSTDTQYF. V gene TRBV29-1 combines with J gene TRBJ2-3, with 11 bases matching TRBD2. J gave up 2 bases and V 6 bases, and 4 bases lay outside the gene matches. Germline-derived CDR1 and CDR2 are SQVTM and ANQGSEA. This CDR3 comprises 14 residues.